One and the same sample provided the 26 T cell receptor beta chains below, sequenced in a study of monozygotic twins with cystic fibrosis. Measured with immunoSEQ multiplex PCR; TCRdb has only the in-frame clones, and not every one. Of around 35,000 clones detected, approximately 84% appear once; the ten largest clones hold roughly 1.5%. The specimen sequenced was blood. These receptors were collected from a girl aged 2 to 9 with cystic fibrosis.

The J gene is TRBJ2-7, the V gene TRBV5-8; 11 bases match TRBD1. V shed 4 bases, J shed 4 bases, and the junction held 7 bases outside the gene matches. CDR3 length equals 15 residues. Germline-derived CDR1 and CDR2 are SGHTS and YDEGEE. The CDR3 is CASSRSGQGAYEQYF. The CDR3 nucleotides are TGTGCCAGCAGCCGATCCGGACAGGGGGCATACGAGCAGTACTTC. Combining the CDR3 with reference TRBV5-8 and TRBJ2-7 gives the whole variable domain EAGVTQSPTHLIKTRGQQATLRCSPISGHTSVYWYQQALGLGLQFLLWYDEGEERNRGNFPPRFSGRQFPNYSSELNVNALELEDSALYLCASSRSGQGAYEQYFGPGTRLTVT.

The V gene is TRBV5-1, the J gene TRBJ1-5; TRBD1 is a possible D gene (5 bases). Germline loops: CDR1 SGHRS, CDR2 YFSETQ. CDR3 size: 17 residues. The V end was cut by 4 bases, the J end by 0 bases, with 17 bases between. This chain's CDR3 is CASSPTSKGYSNQPQHF. CDR3 sequence (DNA): TGCGCCAGCAGCCCGACATCGAAGGGGTATAGCAATCAGCCCCAGCATTTT.

This sequence joins TRBV7-9 and TRBJ1-2; D unresolved. The CDR3 sequence is 14 residues long. Deletions cut 0 bases from V and 7 bases from J, with 12 bases between. From germline, CDR1 is SEHNR and CDR2 FQNEAQ (reference sequence). The CDR3 DNA sequence: TGTGCCAGCAGCTTAGCGCTGGGCTTGGGTGGCTACACCTTC. Protein: CASSLALGLGGYTF. Full variable domain (missing parts from reference TRBV7-9 and TRBJ1-2): DTGVSQNPRHKITKRGQNVTFRCDPISEHNRLYWYRQTLGQGPEFLTYFQNEAQLEKSRLLSDRFSAERPKGSFSTLEIQRTEQGDSAMYLCASSLALGLGGYTFGSGTRLTVV.

V and J are TRBV19 and TRBJ2-3; 12 positions match TRBD2. V trimming: 8 bases; J trimming: 8 bases; junction bases outside the gene matches: 11. Germline assignment: CDR1 LNHDA and CDR2 SQIVND (reference sequence). CDR3 length equals 15 residues. CDR3 sequence (DNA): TGTGCCAGTGCTCTACTAGCGGGGGGCTCCGGTACGCAGTATTTT. It is translated as CASALLAGGSGTQYF.

The chain links TRBV10-3 to TRBJ1-2, with D uncertain. The CDR3 totals 14 residues. Germline lookup yields CDR1 ENHRY and CDR2 SYGVKD. V gave up 3 bases and J gave up 8 bases, with 16 bases separating them. The CDR3, as DNA: TGTGCCATCAGTGACCCGTCTGACCTGGAAGGCTACACCTTC. This codes for CAISDPSDLEGYTF.

This clone was observed a few times. This chain links TRBV7-3 with TRBJ2-4; 9 bases are a match to TRBD1. The CDR3 runs to 16 residues. V was clipped by 5 bases and J by 0 bases; unmatched bases: 5. The germline gives CDR1 SGHTA, CDR2 FQGTGA. The DNA of the CDR3 is TGTGCCAGCAGCCCTGGACAGGGGCTAGCCAAAAACATTCAGTACTTC. Its protein product is CASSPGQGLAKNIQYF.

V gene TRBV5-4 combines with J gene TRBJ1-6; D might be TRBD1 (5 bases). The V end lost 4 bases, the J end lost 7 bases, and 15 bases lay between the germline ends. CDR1 is SGHNT and CDR2 is YYREEE in the germline V gene (reference sequence). This CDR3 contains 15 residues. CDR3 in amino acids: CASSRTMGGNSPLHF. The DNA of the CDR3 is TGTGCCAGCAGCCGTACAATGGGGGGGAATTCACCCCTCCACTTT.

V gene TRBV10-3 combines with J gene TRBJ1-5; D is unresolved. The CDR3 sequence is 14 residues long. The germline gives CDR1 ENHRY, CDR2 SYGVKD. The V end lost 1 base, the J end lost 5 bases, and 9 bases lay between the germline ends. CDR3: CAISEWGSDQPQHF. The CDR3 nucleotides are TGTGCCATCAGTGAGTGGGGTTCGGATCAGCCCCAGCATTTT.

CDR3: CASSLEQMEQYF. DNA for the CDR3: TGTGCCAGCAGCTTGGAACAGATGGAGCAGTACTTC. The chain joins TRBV5-5 to TRBJ2-7; unclear D gene. CDR3 size: 12 residues. Germline lookup yields CDR1 SGHKS and CDR2 YYEKEE (reference sequence). V lost 0 bases, J lost 7 bases, and 8 bases lay in between.

The V and J genes are TRBV6-5 and TRBJ2-3; no definite D call. This CDR3 has 14 residues. Germline V gives CDR1 MNHEY, CDR2 SVGAGI. V was cut by 0 bases and J by 4 bases, with 8 bases left in between. The CDR3 coding sequence is TGTGCCAGCAGTTACTCTCATCTCTCAGATACGCAGTATTTT. This translates into CASSYSHLSDTQYF.

The chain recombines TRBV7-2 with TRBJ2-2; D is perhaps TRBD2 (7 bases). The length of the CDR3 is 18 residues. Trimming left V 4 bases short and J 0 bases short, with 18 bases between. The germline V gene has CDR1 SGHTA and CDR2 FQGNSA. The CDR3 spells CASSSGGGWLPNTGELFF. The CDR3 nucleotides are TGTGCCAGCAGCTCAGGCGGGGGCTGGCTACCGAACACCGGGGAGCTGTTTTTT.

This clone was recorded a few times. This sequence joins TRBV10-1 and TRBJ2-7; D is ambiguous. The CDR3 is 13 residues long. V lost 6 bases and J lost 2, with 11 bases in between. Looked up from germline, CDR1 is WNHNN and CDR2 is SYGVQD (reference sequence). The CDR3 is CASSPTATYEQYF. DNA of the CDR3: TGCGCCAGCAGCCCGACCGCTACCTACGAGCAGTACTTC.

The chain is built from TRBV6-5 and TRBJ1-2; D is undetermined. CDR1 is MNHEY, CDR2 SVGAGI, per germline. Trimming pared 5 bases from V and 8 bases from J, leaving 9 bases between. The CDR3 spans 11 residues. The chain's CDR3 is CASSTPGGYTF. As DNA, the CDR3 is TGTGCCAGCAGTACGCCAGGAGGCTACACCTTC.

This clone was found a few times. The chain carries TRBV18 and TRBJ1-1; weak D call: TRBD1 (6 bases). Germline V gene lookup returns CDR1 KGHSH and CDR2 LQKENI. The ends were cut back, 2 bases at V and 10 bases at J, with 17 bases in the middle. This CDR3 has 14 amino acids. The CDR3 loop is CASSPDTQGDGAFF. The CDR3 nucleotides read TGTGCCAGCTCACCAGATACACAGGGTGATGGAGCTTTCTTT.

The V gene is TRBV4-2, the J gene TRBJ2-7, with D possibly being TRBD1 (6 bases). Germline-derived CDR1 and CDR2 are LGHNA and YNFKEQ. V was cut by 0 bases and J by 2 bases, with 8 bases left in between. The CDR3 runs 14 residues. The CDR3 loop is CASSQDYRAYEQYF. DNA of the CDR3: TGTGCCAGCAGCCAAGACTACAGGGCCTACGAGCAGTACTTC.

The chain employs TRBV9 and TRBJ2-7, with 12 bases that match TRBD2. The CDR3 consists of 14 residues. Germline-derived CDR1 and CDR2 are SGDLS and YYNGEE. V lost 6 bases to trimming and J lost 3 bases; unmatched junction nucleotides: 4. CDR3: CASNRLAGDYEQYF. In DNA, the CDR3 is TGTGCCAGCAACAGACTAGCGGGGGACTACGAGCAGTACTTC.

This clone appeared a single time. The rearrangement links TRBV27 to TRBJ1-2; no clear D gene. The V gene lost 3 bases and the J gene lost 6 bases, with 11 bases spanning the gap. The CDR3 extends over 13 amino acids. Germline V gene sequence: CDR1 MNHEY, CDR2 SMNVEV (reference sequence). CDR3 sequence reads: CASSFGGGDGYTF. The CDR3 region has the DNA TGTGCCAGCAGTTTCGGTGGTGGGGATGGCTACACCTTC.

The chain joins TRBV7-8 to TRBJ2-7, with D unresolved. Germline V lookup: CDR1 SGHVS, CDR2 FQNEAQ. Trimming took off 5 bases at V and 1 base at J, with 15 bases between the two ends. This CDR3 has 15 amino acids. Here the CDR3 reads CASSPSVLTSYEQYF. The CDR3 region has the DNA TGTGCCAGCAGCCCCTCCGTCCTTACATCCTACGAGCAGTACTTC. Looking up the rest from reference TRBV7-8 and TRBJ2-7 gives the full variable domain: GAGVSQSPRYKVAKRGQDVALRCDPISGHVSLFWYQQALGQGPEFLTYFQNEAQLDKSGLPSDRFFAERPEGSVSTLKIQRTQQEDSAVYLCASSPSVLTSYEQYFGPGTRLTVT.

The sample holds one count of this clone. This chain uses TRBV7-2 with TRBJ2-5; the D gene is possibly TRBD2 (6 bases). The V end was cut by 4 bases, the J end by 5 bases, with 23 bases between. The germline V gene has CDR1 SGHTA and CDR2 FQGNSA. This CDR3 spans 17 amino acids. The DNA for the CDR3 is TGTGCCAGCAGCTATAGAGCCGCGGGACGACCTGGGGAGACCCAGTACTTC. This sequence encodes CASSYRAAGRPGETQYF.

V and J are TRBV6-9 and TRBJ1-5; TRBD1 might be the D (5 bases). V was pared by 2 bases and J by 0 bases, with 17 bases between. This CDR3 is 18 amino acids long. Germline V CDR1 and CDR2: MNHGY, SVAAGI. The CDR3: CASSYLTTGGGSNQPQHF. The CDR3 DNA reads TGTGCCAGCAGTTATCTTACAACGGGGGGGGGTAGCAATCAGCCCCAGCATTTT.

This chain joins TRBV19 and TRBJ2-7, with 11 bases aligning to TRBD2. The CDR3 has 14 amino acids. CDR1 and CDR2 (germline): LNHDA, SQIVND (reference sequence). V shed 4 bases, J shed 6 bases, and the junction held 5 bases outside the gene matches. CDR3 sequence: CASSTSGGSGEQYF. The CDR3 DNA is TGTGCCAGTAGTACTAGCGGGGGGAGTGGCGAGCAGTACTTC.

The sample holds a few counts of this clone. CDR3 in amino acids: CSVRDRVSSPLHF. The CDR3 bases are TGCAGCGTGCGGGACAGGGTTTCTTCACCCCTCCACTTT. This chain uses TRBV29-1 with TRBJ1-6; 9 bases map to TRBD1. Germline CDR1 SQVTM, CDR2 ANQGSEA. The CDR3 is 13 residues long. V gave up 6 bases and J gave up 9 bases; unmatched junction bases: 6.

V usage is TRBV6-5 and J usage is TRBJ1-2; 7 nucleotides align to TRBD1. CDR1 and CDR2 (germline): MNHEY, SVGAGI. V was clipped by 0 bases and J by 6 bases; unmatched bases: 7. The length of the CDR3 is 15 residues. The CDR3 nucleotides are TGTGCCAGCAGTTACTCGACACAGGGGAGAAATGGCTACACCTTC. Encoded protein: CASSYSTQGRNGYTF.

The chain employs TRBV5-4 and TRBJ2-7; 8 bases fit TRBD2. The CDR3 has 16 amino acids. Germline V gene sequence: CDR1 SGHNT, CDR2 YYREEE (reference sequence). V gave up 4 bases and J gave up 2 bases; unmatched junction bases: 11. CDR3 sequence (DNA): TGTGCCAGCAGCCCGGGGGGGGGAGATCCCACCTACGAGCAGTACTTC. This gives the protein CASSPGGGDPTYEQYF.

The chain recombines TRBV7-8 with TRBJ1-2, with 7 bases that match TRBD1. The germline gives CDR1 SGHVS, CDR2 FQNEAQ. With V trimmed by 2 bases and J by 5 bases, 8 bases remained unmatched. CDR3 length: 15 residues. The CDR3 here is CASSLSQGGEYGYTF. The CDR3 DNA reads TGTGCCAGCAGCTTAAGTCAAGGGGGCGAGTATGGCTACACCTTC.

The V gene is TRBV6-5, the J gene TRBJ2-1, with TRBD2 identical over 7 bases. V gave up 11 bases and J gave up 6 bases; unmatched junction bases: 4. The length of the CDR3 is 11 residues. Germline lookup yields CDR1 MNHEY and CDR2 SVGAGI. The CDR3 DNA is TGTGCCGTGACTAGCATCAATGAGCAGTTCTTC. This gives the protein CAVTSINEQFF.